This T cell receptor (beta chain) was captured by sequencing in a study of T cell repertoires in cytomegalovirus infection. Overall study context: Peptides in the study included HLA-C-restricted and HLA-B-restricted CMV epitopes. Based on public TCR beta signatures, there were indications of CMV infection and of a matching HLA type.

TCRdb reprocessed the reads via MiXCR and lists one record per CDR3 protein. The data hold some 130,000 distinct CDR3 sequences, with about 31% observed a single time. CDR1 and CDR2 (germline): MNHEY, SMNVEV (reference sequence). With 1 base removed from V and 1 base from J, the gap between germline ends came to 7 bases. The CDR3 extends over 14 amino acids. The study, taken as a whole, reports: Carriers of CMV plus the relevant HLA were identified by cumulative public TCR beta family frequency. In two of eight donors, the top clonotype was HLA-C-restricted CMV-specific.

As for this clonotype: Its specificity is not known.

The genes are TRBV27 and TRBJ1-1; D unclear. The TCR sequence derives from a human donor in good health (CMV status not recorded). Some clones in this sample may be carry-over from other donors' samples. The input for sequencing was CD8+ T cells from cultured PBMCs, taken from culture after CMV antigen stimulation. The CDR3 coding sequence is TGTGCCAGCAGTTTATATCTGTCGAACACTGAAGCTTTCTTT. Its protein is CASSLYLSNTEAFF.